This T cell receptor delta chain was documented in a study of gamma delta lymphoproliferative disorders and STAT genes (dated by TCRdb to about 2018). Study-level background: The LymphoTrack Dx TCRG Assay was used to prepare gamma-chain libraries from at least 50 ng of genomic DNA. Since no corresponding Invivoscribe delta assay was available, delta-chain libraries were prepared following the standard operating procedure of the EuroClonality-NGS working group. The study profiled TCR gamma and delta CDR3 repertoires by deep sequencing in Tgammadelta lymphoproliferative disease patients and healthy controls, within a larger immunophenotypic and STAT-mutation study. To confirm the results, all delta-chain samples and a couple of gamma-chain samples were sequenced a second time.

The paper as a whole reports these results and caveats: It was noted by the authors that NGS specificity may be reduced at low frequencies, so confirmation of the public or private nature of leukemic clones is needed. T cells in controls likely covered a range of maturation stages, whereas leukemic cells were skewed toward terminal effectors, which could potentially limit comparisons between patients and controls. When whole repertoires were clustered, patient gamma repertoires were grouped separately from healthy controls, whereas no separation between groups was observed for delta repertoires. Almost every major gamma and delta clonotype in patients was public, meaning shared with at least one healthy donor, and only a couple of gamma clonotypes were private to disease.

Both library methods used multiplex PCR with primers targeting conserved V and J regions of the TCR genes. Purified and pooled amplicons were sequenced on an Illumina MiSeq platform. For the original study's pipeline: MiXCR performed V(D)J alignment, clonotype assembly and translation, and VDJtools was used for functionality assessment and CDR3 repertoire analyses. CDR3 was defined per IMGT, and analyses were restricted to productive sequences using functional genes, excluding ORF genes and pseudogenes. Identical amino acid CDR3s of major clonotypes (frequency >=5%) were searched for across all patients and controls using a custom Python script. To compare clonotype frequencies between patients and controls, a one-sided non-parametric Wilcoxon test was applied. TCRdb reprocessed the public data with the CATT caller; entries with the same nucleotide sequence were combined afterwards. The V and J calls reflect TCRdb's pipeline rather than the authors' work. This sample lists over 1,000 delta-chain clones; 2.4% were detected once. Together, the top ten hold about 87% of the sample.

Concerning this clone: What this receptor recognizes is not known. The TCRdb protein, from a much larger clone, departs from this DNA's translation at residue 14, likely by read error; the protein shown derives from the DNA.

The CDR3 holds 16 amino acids from the cysteine to the phenylalanine. This entry keeps only the CDR3 DNA: 48 bases, framed from base 1. The germline V gene gives CDR1 as GEAIGNYY and CDR2 as EKD. Genomic DNA from peripheral blood mononuclear cells isolated from patients and controls was used for TCR sequencing. As controls, about 23 healthy adult blood donors (median age 64 years; some 12 males and roughly eleven females) were included and were matched to patients for age and sex. The receptor chain draws on TRDV2 and TRDJ1, with 11 central nucleotides matching TRDD3. Sequencing was carried out using blood. This TCR came from a human donor in good health. Read as DNA, the sequence is TGTGCCTGTGACACCGTGGGGGATACGAGGACCGATAAACCCATCTTT. It codes for CACDTVGDTRTDKPIF.